Described below is a single T cell receptor beta chain sequence and its context. Its cognate antigen has yet to be identified. Nothing much larger sits one base from this clone, and base qualities are not available. Trimming leaves V shorter by 3 bases and J shorter by 3 bases, with the junction holding 7 bases beyond the gene matches. CDR1 and CDR2, per the germline V gene (reference sequence), are SGHNT and YYREEE. Measured from the cysteine to the phenylalanine, the CDR3 is 15 residues long. The DNA shown is the 45-base CDR3, in frame from base 1. The sample's time point, from its label and the paper: about 28 days (+/-7) after the second vaccine dose. AZD1222 recipients whose second dose came at about 4 weeks and those whose second dose came at about 12 weeks were combined into one group, since spike-specific TCR depth and breadth did not differ between the two schedules. The vaccinee samples were drawn from two UK trials, COV001 and COV002, one of which was a single-blind randomized controlled phase 2/3 trial testing AZD1222 (ChAdOx1 nCoV-19) in healthy adults. For TCRbeta chain sequencing, PBMC samples from trial participants were taken at day 0 and at day 28 after the second dose.

The CDR3 regions of human TCRbeta chains were analyzed by immunosequencing. Regarding the original processing steps: TCRs in the repertoires were compared against a reference library of SARS-CoV-2-specific TCRs that had been generated with the MIRA antigen-specificity platform. Breadth was defined as the fraction of unique TCRs that were SARS-CoV-2-associated. Depth was defined as the fraction of total T cells that were SARS-CoV-2-associated. Using the MIRA data, each spike-specific TCR was assigned both to the spike region to which the TCR was reactive and to a CD4 or CD8 class. Log10-transformed breadth and depth values were compared by one-way ANOVA with Sidak's multiple comparisons tests. This is the immuneACCESS table as TCRdb keeps it, with only in-frame sequences that have V and J called. A part of the clones is gone; compared with another copy, unresolved V genes explain less than half, and the rest is unexplained. Clone size and the V and J calls come from that table; the DNA yielded D and trimming. Present in this sample are some 180,000 clones, approximately 90% of which were seen just once. The ten largest clones add up to about 1% of the sample.

This sample is drawn from a study of T cell responses to AZD1222 COVID-19 vaccine (dated by TCRdb to about 2021). In terms of the full investigation: A total of just over 230 trial participants underwent TCR sequencing, of whom under 220 had received two doses of AZD1222 and about 25 had received two doses of the MenACWY control vaccine. Trial participants were enrolled into age subgroups of 18-55, 56-69 and 70-plus years, which contained approximately 150, 30 and 60 TCR-sequenced participants, respectively.

The paper's findings and limits, for the study overall: A significant rise in spike-specific TCR breadth and depth was observed after two AZD1222 doses relative to day 0 and relative to MenACWY recipients. Because no day 14 peak-response samples were available, repertoires were characterized only after the peak T cell response. Participants were mostly white British, with more females than males. The authors suggested clonal diversity may have been underestimated. Vaccine-associated CD4 TCRs spanned the whole spike protein, with dominant responses in regions 160-218 and 743-854. The 56-69-year group was small, and its depth increase did not reach significance, likely because of low power. Conclusions about previously exposed vaccinees were limited because only a handful of AZD1222 recipients were SARS-CoV-2 seropositive at baseline. Nearly half of unique spike-specific TCRs reportedly recognized epitopes outside regions mutated in the B.1.351 and B.1.1.7 variants.

The rearranged chain carries TRBV5-4 and TRBJ2-7, with 9 bases matching TRBD1. The material sequenced was peripheral blood, taken 28 days after the second AZD1222 dose. The receptor comes from an adult who received the AZD1222 COVID-19 vaccine. The CDR3 loop reads CASSSGTGPIYEQYF. The DNA reads as follows: TGTGCCAGCAGCTCCGGGACAGGGCCCATCTACGAGCAGTACTTC.